Below, 26 T cell receptor beta chains from the same sample are listed, as sequenced in a study of blood T cell repertoires in COVID-19. Method: immunoSEQ multiplex PCR; TCRdb's copy keeps in-frame clones and lacks some. The sample consists of about 340,000 clones, approximately 92% of them appearing once. The specimen sequenced was PBMCs or T cells enriched from blood (not recorded which). The receptors were gathered from a woman in her twenties or thirties who had recovered from COVID-19.

The chain couples TRBV21-1 to TRBJ1-2; the D call TRBD1 from the table was never checked on the DNA. TRBV21-1 is noted as a pseudogene. This CDR3 region has 15 residues. CDR3 DNA: TGTGCCAGCAGCAAGGGAAGTCAGGGGGCGTGGGGCTACACCTTC. Residues: CASSKGSQGAWGYTF.

V and J are TRBV12-3 or TRBV12-4 and TRBJ1-2; D is possibly TRBD1 (5 bases). The CDR3 extends over 12 amino acids. The ends were cut back, 3 bases at V and 6 bases at J, with 8 bases in the middle. The CDR3 coding sequence is TGTGCCAGCAGTTTCGACAGTAATGGCTACACCTTC. Its translation is CASSFDSNGYTF.

The gene calls are TRBV6-4 and TRBJ1-5; 7 positions agree with TRBD1. CDR1 and CDR2 from the germline V gene are MRHNA and SNTAGT. The CDR3 runs to 16 residues. The junction had 5 bases not matched to a gene; V was cut back by 2 bases and J by 1 base. CDR3 bases: TGTGCCAGCAGTGACAACAGGGGTAAGAGCAATCAGCCCCAGCATTTT. Protein sequence: CASSDNRGKSNQPQHF.

The rearrangement uses TRBV4-1 and TRBJ2-3; tentative D call: TRBD2 (7 bases). CDR3 length: 15 residues. V was clipped by 3 bases and J by 2 bases, with 12 bases between them. The germline V gene has CDR1 MGHRA and CDR2 YSYEKL. The CDR3 spells CASSHPRGHTDTQYF. DNA for the CDR3: TGCGCCAGCAGCCACCCGCGGGGGCACACAGATACGCAGTATTTT.

V is TRBV7-2 and J is TRBJ2-7; D unresolved. CDR3 length equals 13 residues. The germline V gene encodes CDR1 SGHTA and CDR2 FQGNSA. V lost 1 base, J lost 2 bases, and 6 bases lay in between. The CDR3 bases are TGTGCCAGCAGCTTAGTGCAGGCCTACGAGCAGTACTTC. Translation: CASSLVQAYEQYF.

The chain links TRBV7-9 to TRBJ2-6; TRBD2 aligns across 8 bases. Germline V gene data show CDR1 as SEHNR and CDR2 as FQNEAQ (reference sequence). The CDR3 has 17 residues. The V and J ends lost 11 bases and 0 bases, in that order; junction bases with no gene match: 12. The CDR3 DNA sequence: TGTGCCGCCGGGGGGGTGGCAGGTTCCTCTGGGGCCAACGTCCTGACTTTC. It specifies CAAGGVAGSSGANVLTF. The variable domain in full, with the rest retrieved from reference TRBV7-9 and TRBJ2-6, is DTGVSQNPRHKITKRGQNVTFRCDPISEHNRLYWYRQTLGQGPEFLTYFQNEAQLEKSRLLSDRFSAERPKGSFSTLEIQRTEQGDSAMYLCAAGGVAGSSGANVLTFGAGSRLTVL.

This chain links TRBV2 with TRBJ1-5; D is unresolved. Germline CDR1 is SNHLY and CDR2 is FYNNEI. The ends were cut back, 6 bases at V and 3 bases at J, with 9 bases in the middle. This CDR3 has 13 amino acids. As DNA, the CDR3 is TGTGCCAGCAGGTACTTGATCAATCAGCCCCAGCATTTT. The encoded protein is CASRYLINQPQHF.

This clone has a single count. The rearrangement uses TRBV28 and TRBJ2-1; 7 bases line up with TRBD1. This CDR3 has 15 amino acids. V lost 1 base and J lost 14; bases outside the gene matches: 14. Germline loops: CDR1 MDHEN, CDR2 SYDVKM. The CDR3 coding sequence is TGTGCCAGCAGTTTATCCAAGGGACAGACCCCGGGGAAGTTCTTC. It is translated as CASSLSKGQTPGKFF.

This clone was detected only a few times. The rearrangement links TRBV7-3 to TRBJ2-5; no definite D call. The CDR3 is made up of 13 amino acids. V lost 5 bases and J 5 bases, leaving 12 bases between the germline ends. Germline CDR1 SGHTA, CDR2 FQGTGA. The CDR3 here is CASSPLGKETQYF. The DNA of the CDR3 is TGTGCCAGCAGCCCCCTGGGCAAGGAGACCCAGTACTTC.

V is TRBV19 and J is TRBJ2-6; 8 bases are shared with TRBD1. The CDR3 has 15 residues. Losses at the gene ends were 5 bases for V and 2 bases for J; bases not matched to a gene: 2. Germline V gene sequence: CDR1 LNHDA, CDR2 SQIVND (reference sequence). As DNA, the CDR3 is TGTGCCAGTAGTCCACAGGGGGCTGGGGCCAACGTCCTGACTTTC. This sequence encodes CASSPQGAGANVLTF.

The V and J genes are TRBV19 and TRBJ2-7, with 8 bases that match TRBD2. The V segment lost 2 bases and the J segment 2 bases; nucleotides outside the gene matches: 11. Germline lookup yields CDR1 LNHDA and CDR2 SQIVND (reference sequence). The CDR3 spans 17 residues. The CDR3 coding sequence is TGTGCCAGTAGTATAATTGGCAGCGGGGGCCCCCCCTACGAGCAGTACTTC. Translated, it gives CASSIIGSGGPPYEQYF.

In DNA form, the CDR3 reads TGTGCCAGCAGCTGGCACGATGAGCAGTTCTTC. Translating gives CASSWHDEQFF. The gene calls are TRBV6-2 or TRBV6-3 and TRBJ2-1; D not certain. Deletions cut 6 bases from V and 8 bases from J, with 8 bases between. CDR1 MNHEY and CDR2 SVGEGT come from the germline V gene. The CDR3 totals 11 residues.

The chain combines TRBV7-2 with TRBJ2-7; TRBD2 aligns across 8 bases. Looked up from germline, CDR1 is SGHTA and CDR2 is FQGNSA. J lost 2 bases, V lost 1 base, and 4 bases had no gene match. CDR3 length: 15 amino acids. CDR3 region: CASSLGSGVTYEQYF. The CDR3 bases are TGTGCCAGCAGCTTAGGTAGCGGGGTTACCTACGAGCAGTACTTC.

In its sample, this clone was seen once. The chain couples TRBV7-2 to TRBJ2-5, with 9 bases aligning to TRBD2. This CDR3 is 14 amino acids long. The V and J ends lost 5 bases and 5 bases, in that order; junction bases with no gene match: 6. Germline V gene sequence: CDR1 SGHTA, CDR2 FQGNSA. This CDR3 reads CASSPLAGMETQYF. The CDR3 bases are TGTGCCAGCAGCCCGCTAGCGGGAATGGAGACCCAGTACTTC.

The table lists this clone with a count of one. The CDR3 reads CAISLSGGPGDTQYF. CDR3 sequence (DNA): TGTGCCATCAGCCTCAGCGGGGGCCCCGGGGATACGCAGTATTTT. V is TRBV2 and J is TRBJ2-3; TRBD2 aligns across 8 bases. CDR1 and CDR2 from the germline V gene are SNHLY and FYNNEI. Trimming took 10 bases from V and 6 from J; bases not matched to a gene: 15. The CDR3 length is 15 residues. The variable domain in full, with the rest retrieved from reference TRBV2 and TRBJ2-3, is EPEVTQTPSHQVTQMGQEVILRCVPISNHLYFYWYRQILGQKVEFLVSFYNNEISEKSEIFDDQFSVERPDGSNFTLKIRSTKLEDSAMYFCAISLSGGPGDTQYFGPGTRLTVL.

The chain recombines TRBV5-8 with TRBJ2-7; 10 bases line up with TRBD2. Looked up from germline, CDR1 is SGHTS and CDR2 is YDEGEE. Trimming cost V 1 base and J 2 bases; bases outside gene matches: 3. The CDR3 extends over 15 amino acids. CDR3 DNA: TGTGCCAGCAGCTTGTTACTAGCGGGAACCTACGAGCAGTACTTC. Its protein product is CASSLLLAGTYEQYF.

The V and J genes are TRBV28 and TRBJ1-2, with D tentatively TRBD1 (6 bases). The CDR3 is 14 residues long. Germline CDR1 and CDR2: MDHEN and SYDVKM. V was trimmed by 1 base and J by 3 bases, leaving 9 bases between them. CDR3 in DNA: TGTGCCAGCAGTTTATCACAGGGCTACTATGGCTACACCTTC. The encoded protein is CASSLSQGYYGYTF.

This chain uses TRBV15 with TRBJ2-5; 8 bases map to TRBD1. Germline trimming cut 1 base from V and 5 bases from J; bases unmatched to any gene: 3. Germline V CDR1 and CDR2: LNHNV, YYDKDF (reference sequence). This CDR3 comprises 14 residues. The CDR3 loop reads CATSRGQGTETQYF. The CDR3 DNA reads as TGTGCCACCAGCAGAGGACAGGGGACGGAGACCCAGTACTTC. The entire variable domain, with the rest obtained from reference TRBV15 and TRBJ2-5, is as follows: DAMVIQNPRYQVTQFGKPVTLSCSQTLNHNVMYWYQQKSSQAPKLLFHYYDKDFNNEADTPDNFQSRRPNTSFCFLDIRSPGLGDTAMYLCATSRGQGTETQYFGPGTRLLVL.

The DNA of the CDR3 is TGTGCCAGCAGCTTCGGGACTAGCGGGGGACAAGAGACCCAGTACTTC. It encodes CASSFGTSGGQETQYF. The V and J genes are TRBV11-2 and TRBJ2-5; 14 bases line up with TRBD2. The CDR3 spans 16 residues. V was clipped by 3 bases and J by 2 bases; unmatched bases: 2. Germline V gives CDR1 SGHAT, CDR2 FQNNGV.

The chain recombines TRBV5-4 with TRBJ2-5; possibly TRBD1 for D (7 bases). V lost 4 bases to trimming and J lost 2 bases, with 12 bases between them. Germline CDR1 and CDR2: SGHNT and YYREEE (reference sequence). The CDR3 runs to 14 residues. Here the CDR3 DNA reads TGTGCCAGCAGCGCGGGGACAGTACAAGAGACCCAGTACTTC. This sequence encodes CASSAGTVQETQYF.

This chain links TRBV9 with TRBJ1-2; TRBD1 aligns across 12 bases. The germline V gene encodes CDR1 SGDLS and CDR2 YYNGEE. J gave up 8 bases and V 0 bases, and 2 bases lay outside the gene matches. The CDR3 length is 14 residues. CDR3 sequence: CASSVGGTGGGYTF. The CDR3, as DNA: TGTGCCAGCAGCGTAGGTGGGACAGGGGGCGGCTACACCTTC.

J is TRBJ1-2 and V is TRBV5-8; no firm D call. V was trimmed by 3 bases and J by 2 bases, leaving 8 bases between them. The length of the CDR3 is 13 residues. Germline values: CDR1 SGHTS, CDR2 YDEGEE. The CDR3 nucleotides read TGTGCCAGCAGCTCGGGAGTGAACTATGGCTACACCTTC. Protein sequence: CASSSGVNYGYTF.

The chain combines TRBV5-1 with TRBJ1-2, with no clear D. The CDR3 consists of 13 residues. V was shortened by 5 bases and J by 6 bases, with 14 bases between the two germline ends. Per germline, CDR1 SGHRS and CDR2 YFSETQ. This CDR3 reads CASRGGLNNGYTF. The CDR3 DNA is TGCGCCAGCAGGGGTGGGCTAAATAATGGCTACACCTTC.

The chain carries TRBV7-8 and TRBJ2-7; D remains unclear. CDR1 is SGHVS and CDR2 is FQNEAQ in the germline V gene. Trimming shortened V by 4 bases and J by 4 bases, and 17 bases separated the two germline ends. This CDR3 has 15 amino acids. This CDR3 is CASSSRRIIGYEQYF. CDR3 nucleotide sequence: TGTGCCAGCAGCTCGCGACGGATAATCGGGTACGAGCAGTACTTC.

The CDR3 sequence is CASSLAGQGNSPLHF. CDR3 DNA sequence: TGTGCCAGCAGCTTAGCGGGACAGGGGAATTCACCCCTCCACTTT. J is TRBJ1-6 and V is TRBV11-3; 10 positions match TRBD1. With 1 base clipped from V and 7 bases from J, the junction kept 1 base outside the gene matches. Germline V lookup: CDR1 SGHNT, CDR2 YENEEA. CDR3 length equals 15 residues.

The chain has TRBV28 and TRBJ1-4; D gene unclear. CDR1 and CDR2 (germline): MDHEN, SYDVKM. Trimming took 4 bases from V and 0 from J, leaving 9 bases between them. The CDR3 is 15 amino acids. CDR3 DNA sequence: TGTGCCAGCAGTTCCACGGGATCAACTAATGAAAAACTGTTTTTT. Protein sequence: CASSSTGSTNEKLFF.